This T cell receptor (beta chain) was observed in a study of somatic mutations in cytotoxic T cells in rheumatoid arthritis. The CDR3 is 13 residues long. The germline V gene encodes CDR1 MNHEY and CDR2 SVGAGI. Trimming left V 2 bases short and J 5 bases short, with 7 bases between. Method: immunoSEQ multiplex PCR; TCRdb's copy keeps in-frame clones and lacks some. The sample consists of tens of thousands of clones, around 83% of them appearing once. The clonotype was recovered from an adult with rheumatoid arthritis. The sequencing sample was made of CD8+ T cells sorted from blood. V gene TRBV6-5 combines with J gene TRBJ1-5; D gene ambiguous. The CDR3 bases are TGTGCCAGCAGTTACGAGCGCTATCAGCCCCAGCATTTT. Translating it yields CASSYERYQPQHF.